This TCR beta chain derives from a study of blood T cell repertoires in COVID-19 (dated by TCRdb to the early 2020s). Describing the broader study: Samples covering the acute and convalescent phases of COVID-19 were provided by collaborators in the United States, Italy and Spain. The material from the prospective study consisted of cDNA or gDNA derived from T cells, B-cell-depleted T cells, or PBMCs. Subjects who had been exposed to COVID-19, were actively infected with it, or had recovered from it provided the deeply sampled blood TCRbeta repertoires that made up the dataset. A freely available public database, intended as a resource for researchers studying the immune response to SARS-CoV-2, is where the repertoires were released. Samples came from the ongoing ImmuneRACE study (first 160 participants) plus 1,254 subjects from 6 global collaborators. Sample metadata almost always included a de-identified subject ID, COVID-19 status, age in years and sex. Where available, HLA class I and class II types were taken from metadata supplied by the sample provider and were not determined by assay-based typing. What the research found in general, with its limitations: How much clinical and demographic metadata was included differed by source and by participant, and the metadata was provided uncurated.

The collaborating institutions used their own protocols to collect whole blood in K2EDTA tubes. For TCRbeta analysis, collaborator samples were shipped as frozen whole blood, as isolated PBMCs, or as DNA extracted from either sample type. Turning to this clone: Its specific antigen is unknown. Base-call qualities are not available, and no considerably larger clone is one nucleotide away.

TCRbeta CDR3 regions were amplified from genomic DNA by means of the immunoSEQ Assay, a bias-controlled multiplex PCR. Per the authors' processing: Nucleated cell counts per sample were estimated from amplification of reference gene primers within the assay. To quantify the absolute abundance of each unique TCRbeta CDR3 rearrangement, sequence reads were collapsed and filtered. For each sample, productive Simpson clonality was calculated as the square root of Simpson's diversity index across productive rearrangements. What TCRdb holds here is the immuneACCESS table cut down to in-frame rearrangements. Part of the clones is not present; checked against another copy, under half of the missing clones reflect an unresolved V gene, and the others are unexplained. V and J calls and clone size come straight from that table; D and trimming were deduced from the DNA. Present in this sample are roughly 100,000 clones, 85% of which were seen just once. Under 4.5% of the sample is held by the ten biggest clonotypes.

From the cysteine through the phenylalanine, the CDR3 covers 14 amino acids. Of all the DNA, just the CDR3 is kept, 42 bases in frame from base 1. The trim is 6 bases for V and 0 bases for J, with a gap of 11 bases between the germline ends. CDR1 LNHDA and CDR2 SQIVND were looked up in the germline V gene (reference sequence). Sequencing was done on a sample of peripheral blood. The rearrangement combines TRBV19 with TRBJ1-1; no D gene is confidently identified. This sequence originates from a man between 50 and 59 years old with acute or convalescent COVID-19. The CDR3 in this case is CASRTGVMNTEAFF. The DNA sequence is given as TGTGCCAGTAGGACCGGGGTTATGAACACTGAAGCTTTCTTT.